This TCR beta chain stems from a study of CD8+ T cells in alopecia areata. Whole-study findings and limits: Any link of baseline CD8+ expansion to response, resting on one nonresponder, remains uncertain. While patients received tofacitinib, many expanded lesional clones remained present in scalp and blood. With patients, TCR sharing proved less clear than in mice, a difference possibly related to HLA.

The CDR3 is 14 amino acids. Germline V CDR1 and CDR2: SGHAT, FQDESV (reference sequence). J lost 1 base, V lost 5 bases, and 4 bases had no gene match. As regards this clone: Its antigen is not identified.

Described treatment: oral pan-JAK inhibitor, 5-10 mg twice daily. As part of sample collection, lesional scalp punch biopsies and peripheral blood were taken from alopecia areata patients. cDNA serving as the sequencing template came from extracted, reverse transcribed RNA. Produced via immunoSEQ multiplex PCR; TCRdb's table is partial and in-frame only. The top ten clones hold 0.9% to 1% of a sample with some 160,000 clones, roughly two thirds of them seen once. The sample here was CD4+ T cells sorted from blood, taken at week 4, from a patient treated with tofacitinib. The genes are TRBV11-1 and TRBJ1-1, with TRBD1 identical over 7 bases. The source is a human donor with alopecia areata. CDR3 sequence: CASSLDRPNTEAFF. DNA of the CDR3: TGTGCCAGCAGCCTGGACAGGCCGAACACTGAAGCTTTCTTT. Supplemented by reference TRBV11-1 and TRBJ1-1, the full variable domain reads EAEVAQSPRYKITEKSQAVAFWCDPISGHATLYWYRQILGQGPELLVQFQDESVVDDSQLPKDRFSAERLKGVDSTLKIQPAELGDSAMYLCASSLDRPNTEAFFGQGTRLTVV.